Listed below are T cell receptor beta chains from one sample, sequenced in a study of CD8 T cells in Susac syndrome. TCRdb independently ran MiXCR on the immunoSEQ multiplex PCR reads; one entry per CDR3 protein. The table lists about 180,000 distinct CDR3 sequences, 94% of them singletons. Sample: CD4+ T cells from PBMCs. The receptors originated from a human donor with Susac syndrome. The CDR3 runs from the conserved cysteine through the conserved F or W. D genes are given only for firm matches. Rows give clone size only sometimes, using once, few, many, or a class for an expanded clone.

CDR3nt: TGCGCCAGCAGCCAAGAATTGGGGGGGGGCGGCTCAGATACGCAGTATTTT; CDR3aa: CASSQELGGGGSDTQYF; d_gene: NA; len: 17; v_gene: TRBV4-3; j_gene: TRBJ2-3; abundance: NA
CDR3nt: TGTGCCAGCAGAAGGAGACAGGGGGGTTATGAGCAGTTCTTC; CDR3aa: CASRRRQGGYEQFF; d_gene: TRBD1; len: 14; v_gene: TRBV27; j_gene: TRBJ2-1; abundance: NA
CDR3nt: TGTGCCTGGTCAGACGGGACAGTCTCCTACGAGCAGTACTTC; CDR3aa: CAWSDGTVSYEQYF; d_gene: TRBD1; len: 14; v_gene: TRBV30; j_gene: TRBJ2-7; abundance: NA
CDR3nt: TGCGCCAGCAGCCCCGGGACTCACCAAGAGACCCAGTACTTC; CDR3aa: CASSPGTHQETQYF; d_gene: NA; len: 14; v_gene: TRBV5-1; j_gene: TRBJ2-5; abundance: NA
CDR3nt: TGTGCCAGCAGGAGCGGTGATACGCAGTATTTT; CDR3aa: CASRSGDTQYF; d_gene: NA; len: 11; v_gene: TRBV7-9; j_gene: TRBJ2-3; abundance: NA
CDR3nt: TGTGCCTGGAGTGTACCGAGAGGATACTATGGCTACACCTTC; CDR3aa: CAWSVPRGYYGYTF; d_gene: NA; len: 14; v_gene: TRBV30; j_gene: TRBJ1-2; abundance: once
CDR3nt: TGCGCCAGCAGCCAAGAGGGGTTGGTGAGCTCCTATAATTCACCCCTCCACTTT; CDR3aa: CASSQEGLVSSYNSPLHF; d_gene: NA; len: 18; v_gene: TRBV4-3; j_gene: TRBJ1-6; abundance: NA
CDR3nt: TGTGCCAGCAGCCTTAGGGCGACAGGGACCCAAAACATTCAGTACTTC; CDR3aa: CASSLRATGTQNIQYF; d_gene: TRBD1; len: 16; v_gene: TRBV4-2; j_gene: TRBJ2-4; abundance: NA
CDR3nt: TGTGCCAGCAGTTTATGGGGCGGGGAGCTGTTTTTT; CDR3aa: CASSLWGGELFF; d_gene: NA; len: 12; v_gene: TRBV12-3/TRBV12-4; j_gene: TRBJ2-2; abundance: few
CDR3nt: TGTGCCAGCACCCAGACAGGACGCAATGAAAAACTGTTTTTT; CDR3aa: CASTQTGRNEKLFF; d_gene: NA; len: 14; v_gene: TRBV2; j_gene: TRBJ1-4; abundance: NA
CDR3nt: TGTGCCAGCAGTTTAGAACAGGGTAGTCAGCCCCAGCATTTT; CDR3aa: CASSLEQGSQPQHF; d_gene: NA; len: 14; v_gene: TRBV12-3/TRBV12-4; j_gene: TRBJ1-5; abundance: NA